This entry lists 25 T cell receptor beta chains sequenced from one sample in a study of beta chain features in type 1 diabetes (dated by TCRdb to the late 2010s). Libraries were prepared through the immunoSEQ multiplex PCR assay. The entire isolated RNA was reverse transcribed using the High Capacity cDNA Reverse Transcription Kit, and thus expressed TCRB transcripts were sequenced. TCRdb provides this immuneACCESS table in a form limited to in-frame rearrangements. Some clones are lacking; in checked studies, under half of them reflect an unresolved V gene, and why the rest are absent is not known. The sample profile shows a few hundred thousand clones; roughly 12% of them were found once. The ten largest clones capture 0.017% of the sample. Sequencing was performed on naive CD4+ T cells from blood. The cell subset or site label of this sample denotes: true naive CD4+ T cells. All receptors derive from a young man in good health.

This CDR3 is CASSEAQGAAQPQHF. The CDR3 region has the DNA TGTGCCAGCAGTGAAGCACAAGGGGCCGCTCAGCCCCAGCATTTT. The rearrangement links TRBV6-1 to TRBJ1-5, with a possible D match to TRBD1 (5 bases). Germline V gene sequence: CDR1 MNHNS, CDR2 SASEGT. Trimming removed 0 bases at V and 6 bases at J, with 12 bases between. The CDR3 covers 15 residues.

This clone has only a few counts. CDR3 protein: CASSMGQGDEQFF. In nucleotides, the CDR3 is TGTGCCAGTAGTATGGGACAGGGGGATGAGCAGTTCTTC. The chain has TRBV19 and TRBJ2-1; 11 positions agree with TRBD1. The J segment lost 8 bases and the V segment lost 3 bases, leaving 0 bases of the junction unmatched. This CDR3 contains 13 residues. Germline V CDR1 and CDR2: LNHDA, SQIVND (reference sequence).

The chain combines TRBV7-9 with TRBJ2-7; 9 bases align to TRBD1. The CDR3 sequence is 15 residues long. Germline V CDR1 and CDR2: SEHNR, FQNEAQ (reference sequence). J was trimmed by 1 base and V by 4 bases; bases with no gene match: 5. This CDR3 is CASSSPGQGSYEQYF. CDR3 nucleotide sequence: TGTGCCAGCAGCTCCCCGGGACAGGGATCCTACGAGCAGTACTTC.

V gene TRBV19 combines with J gene TRBJ1-5; 10 bases are shared with TRBD1. The ends lost 5 bases at V and 1 base at J; junction bases unmatched: 2. The germline CDR1 and CDR2 sequences are LNHDA and SQIVND (reference sequence). The CDR3 length is 15 residues. This CDR3 is CASSWGQGSNQPQHF. DNA of the CDR3: TGTGCCAGTAGTTGGGGACAGGGGAGCAATCAGCCCCAGCATTTT.

Points on this clone: The sample contains more than one DNA sequence encoding this CDR3. The J gene is TRBJ2-7, the V gene TRBV15; weak D call: TRBD2 (5 bases). This CDR3 is built from 13 residues. Germline V gene lookup returns CDR1 LNHNV and CDR2 YYDKDF (reference sequence). The germline V and J ends were trimmed by 0 bases and 3 bases, with 6 bases remaining between them. In DNA form, the CDR3 reads TGTGCCACCAGCAGAGATCGGGGCTACGAGCAGTACTTC. It is translated as CATSRDRGYEQYF.

The chain links TRBV4-1 to TRBJ1-5; 10 bases align to TRBD1. CDR1 and CDR2 (germline): MGHRA, YSYEKL. The ends lost 1 base at V and 5 bases at J; junction bases unmatched: 2. The length of the CDR3 is 15 residues. The CDR3 reads CASSQGQGAYQPQHF. The CDR3 DNA sequence: TGCGCCAGCAGCCAAGGACAGGGGGCCTATCAGCCCCAGCATTTT.

This chain links TRBV25-1 with TRBJ1-2; D call uncertain. Per germline, CDR1 MGHDK and CDR2 SYGVNS. Trimming took 6 bases from V and 3 from J, leaving 5 bases between them. This CDR3 is built from 11 residues. The CDR3 DNA is TGTGCCAGCAGGAGGGACTATGGCTACACCTTC. Translation gives CASRRDYGYTF.

Only a few counts were recorded for this clone. The chain links TRBV4-1 to TRBJ2-7; D ambiguous. CDR1 and CDR2 (germline): MGHRA, YSYEKL. The V and J ends lost 0 bases and 3 bases respectively, with 12 bases between them. The CDR3 contains 15 residues. This CDR3 reads CASSQDRGLGYEQYF. The CDR3 nucleotides are TGCGCCAGCAGCCAAGACAGAGGCCTAGGCTACGAGCAGTACTTC.

This clone was observed a few times. The chain carries TRBV28 and TRBJ1-1, with TRBD1 identical over 10 bases. Germline values: CDR1 MDHEN, CDR2 SYDVKM. This CDR3 spans 11 amino acids. CDR3 DNA sequence: TGTGCGGGTGGACAGGGGGCTGAAGCTTTCTTT. The encoded protein is CAGGQGAEAFF.

The sample holds a few counts of this clone. The V and J genes are TRBV18 and TRBJ1-2; possible D gene TRBD1, 5 bases. The CDR3 sequence is 16 residues long. Trimming shortened V by 2 bases and J by 4 bases, and 17 bases separated the two germline ends. From germline, CDR1 is KGHSH and CDR2 LQKENI. CDR3 in DNA: TGTGCCAGCTCACCAGGAACAGGTGGATATTTCTATGGCTACACCTTC. Amino acid sequence: CASSPGTGGYFYGYTF.

This chain connects TRBV5-8 to TRBJ1-5; D remains ambiguous. Germline V gives CDR1 SGHTS, CDR2 YDEGEE. The V end lost 2 bases, the J end lost 4 bases, and 4 bases lay between the germline ends. This CDR3 has 12 amino acids. CDR3 in amino acids: CASSFLNQPQHF. The CDR3 DNA sequence: TGTGCCAGCAGCTTTCTGAATCAGCCCCAGCATTTT.

With respect to this clone: Within the sample, other DNA sequences also encode this same CDR3. This sequence joins TRBV29-1 and TRBJ1-1; TRBD1 agrees at 12 bases. The junction had 4 bases not matched to a gene; V was cut back by 6 bases and J by 5 bases. The CDR3 has 13 residues. Germline-derived CDR1 and CDR2 are SQVTM and ANQGSEA. CDR3 nucleotide sequence: TGCAGCGTAGGGACAGGGGGCGATACTGAAGCTTTCTTT. Its translation is CSVGTGGDTEAFF. Full variable domain (missing parts from reference TRBV29-1 and TRBJ1-1): SAVISQKPSRDICQRGTSLTIQCQVDSQVTMMFWYRQQPGQSLTLIATANQGSEATYESGFVIDKFPISRPNLTFSTLTVSNMSPEDSSIYLCSVGTGGDTEAFFGQGTRLTVV.

The gene calls are TRBV28 and TRBJ1-4; weak D call: TRBD1 (6 bases). V lost 5 bases, J lost 8 bases, and 12 bases lay in between. In germline, CDR1 is MDHEN, CDR2 SYDVKM. The CDR3 sequence is 13 residues long. The CDR3 loop reads CASSRTVHEKLFF. CDR3 nucleotides: TGTGCCAGCAGTAGGACAGTTCACGAAAAACTGTTTTTT.

This clone was seen a handful of times. The chain carries TRBV5-4 and TRBJ1-2, with D possibly TRBD1 on 5 matching bases. This CDR3 is 13 amino acids long. Germline CDR1 and CDR2: SGHNT and YYREEE (reference sequence). Between the trimmed V and J ends, which lost 6 bases and 5 bases, there was a span of 14 bases. The CDR3 spells CASKVQGLYGYTF. The CDR3 nucleotides read TGTGCCAGCAAAGTGCAGGGCTTGTATGGCTACACCTTC.

This sequence joins TRBV5-1 and TRBJ1-1; 7 bases map to TRBD1. The CDR3 loop spans 17 amino acids. Losses at the gene ends were 0 bases for V and 5 bases for J; bases not matched to a gene: 13. Germline V gene sequence: CDR1 SGHRS, CDR2 YFSETQ. The CDR3 spells CASSLEDWGTEGTEAFF. CDR3 coding DNA: TGCGCCAGCAGCTTGGAAGATTGGGGGACAGAGGGAACTGAAGCTTTCTTT. Combining the CDR3 with reference TRBV5-1 and TRBJ1-1 gives the whole variable domain KAGVTQTPRYLIKTRGQQVTLSCSPISGHRSVSWYQQTPGQGLQFLFEYFSETQRNKGNFPGRFSGRQFSNSRSEMNVSTLELGDSALYLCASSLEDWGTEGTEAFFGQGTRLTVV.

The sample holds a few counts of this clone. V is TRBV9 and J is TRBJ2-2; tentatively, D is TRBD2 (7 bases). This CDR3 comprises 15 residues. Germline V lookup: CDR1 SGDLS, CDR2 YYNGEE. Trimming cost V 3 bases and J 6 bases, with 15 bases left between them. Written as DNA, the CDR3 is TGTGCCAGCAGCGAGGAACAGGGAGGGGCCGGGGAGCTGTTTTTT. Translating it yields CASSEEQGGAGELFF.

As concerns this clone: Other DNA sequences in this specimen translate into the identical CDR3. The rearrangement uses TRBV4-3 and TRBJ1-1; D may be TRBD1 (5 bases). CDR3 length: 13 amino acids. CDR1 is LGHNA, CDR2 YSLEER, per germline. Trimming cost V 0 bases and J 5 bases, with 7 bases left between them. DNA of the CDR3: TGCGCCAGCAGCCAAGACGGGGGTACTGAAGCTTTCTTT. Amino acid sequence: CASSQDGGTEAFF.

This clone has just a few counts. The chain joins TRBV18 to TRBJ1-6; D is unclear. Trimming shortened V by 0 bases and J by 9 bases, and 15 bases separated the two germline ends. The germline gives CDR1 KGHSH, CDR2 LQKENI. The length of the CDR3 is 16 residues. The CDR3 here is CASSPPSTGGFSPLHF. In DNA form, the CDR3 reads TGTGCCAGCTCACCACCTTCGACGGGAGGGTTTTCACCCCTCCACTTT.

This clone has just a few counts. The chain has TRBV12-5 and TRBJ2-5; 7 bases align to TRBD1. The V gene end was trimmed by 6 bases and the J gene end by 5 bases; junction bases not matched to a gene: 6. This CDR3 has 13 residues. The germline gives CDR1 LGHNT, CDR2 FRNRAP. The CDR3 spells CASGYGRGETQYF. The CDR3 DNA reads TGTGCTAGTGGCTACGGCAGGGGGGAGACCCAGTACTTC. Looking up the rest from reference TRBV12-5 and TRBJ2-5 gives the full variable domain: DARVTQTPRHKVTEMGQEVTMRCQPILGHNTVFWYRQTMMQGLELLAYFRNRAPLDDSGMPKDRFSAEMPDATLATLKIQPSEPRDSAVYFCASGYGRGETQYFGPGTRLLVL.

In its sample, this clone was seen a few times. V usage is TRBV7-2 and J usage is TRBJ2-7, with 7 positions matching TRBD2. CDR1 and CDR2 from the germline V gene are SGHTA and FQGNSA. The CDR3 runs to 13 residues. V lost 8 bases, J lost 6 bases, and 10 bases stayed unmatched. As DNA, the CDR3 is TGTGCCAGCGCCACGCCGGGAGGAACCGAGCAGTACTTC. It codes for CASATPGGTEQYF.

This clone was observed a few times. The chain is built from TRBV7-3 and TRBJ2-1; 12 bases align to TRBD2. Trimming removed 6 bases from V and 8 bases from J; junction bases left unmatched: 8. Germline V lookup: CDR1 SGHTA, CDR2 FQGTGA. This CDR3 is 15 amino acids long. The CDR3 DNA follows: TGTGCCAGCAGAATTTCTAGCGGGGGGGCCTATGAGCAGTTCTTC. Its protein product is CASRISSGGAYEQFF.

The J gene is TRBJ1-1, the V gene TRBV28, with 7 bases fitting TRBD1. Germline V lookup: CDR1 MDHEN, CDR2 SYDVKM. The trim removed 6 bases at V and 9 bases at J, leaving 13 bases unmatched. CDR3 length equals 14 residues. CDR3 amino acids: CASSHPTGEFKAFF. CDR3 bases: TGTGCCAGCAGCCACCCAACAGGGGAGTTTAAAGCTTTCTTT.

In the case of this clone: One end of the junction does not line up with germline, which may come from a read error. V usage is TRBV20-1 and J usage is TRBJ2-5; D possibly corresponds to TRBD2 (5 bases). This CDR3 has 11 residues. Germline CDR1 reads DFQATT; CDR2 reads SNEGSKA (reference sequence). This CDR3 reads CSARVSLDANF. The CDR3 bases are TGCAGTGCTAGAGTTTCACTAGATGCGAACTTC.

This clone was counted between two and nine times. The chain combines TRBV23-1 with TRBJ1-1; 8 positions agree with TRBD1. TRBV23-1 is an ORF for which the function is uncertain. Trimming at V came to 1 base and at J to 2 bases, leaving 6 bases not matched to a gene. This CDR3 is built from 16 residues. CDR3 DNA sequence: TGCGCCAGCAGTCAATTCCGGGACAGGATCAACACTGAAGCTTTCTTT. Translated: CASSQFRDRINTEAFF.

The rearrangement uses TRBV28 and TRBJ2-3; D uncertain. This CDR3 region has 15 residues. CDR1 is MDHEN and CDR2 is SYDVKM in the germline V gene. V lost 5 bases and J lost 0, with 12 bases in between. The CDR3 DNA reads TGTGCCAGCAGTCCCCTCGGTGCGAGCACAGATACGCAGTATTTT. It encodes CASSPLGASTDTQYF.